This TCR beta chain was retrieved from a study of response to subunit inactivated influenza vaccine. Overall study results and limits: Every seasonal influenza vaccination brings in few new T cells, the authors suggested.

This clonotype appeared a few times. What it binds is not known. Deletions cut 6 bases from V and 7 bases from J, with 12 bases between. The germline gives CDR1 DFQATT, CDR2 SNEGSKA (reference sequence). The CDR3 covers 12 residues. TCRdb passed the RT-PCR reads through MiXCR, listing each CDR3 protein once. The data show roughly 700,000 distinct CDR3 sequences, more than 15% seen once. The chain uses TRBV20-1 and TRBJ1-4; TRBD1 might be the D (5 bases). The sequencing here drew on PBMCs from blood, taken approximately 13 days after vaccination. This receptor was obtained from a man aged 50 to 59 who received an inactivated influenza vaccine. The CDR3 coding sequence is TGCAGTGCCGGGGTCGGGGGTGAAAAACTGTTTTTT. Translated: CSAGVGGEKLFF.